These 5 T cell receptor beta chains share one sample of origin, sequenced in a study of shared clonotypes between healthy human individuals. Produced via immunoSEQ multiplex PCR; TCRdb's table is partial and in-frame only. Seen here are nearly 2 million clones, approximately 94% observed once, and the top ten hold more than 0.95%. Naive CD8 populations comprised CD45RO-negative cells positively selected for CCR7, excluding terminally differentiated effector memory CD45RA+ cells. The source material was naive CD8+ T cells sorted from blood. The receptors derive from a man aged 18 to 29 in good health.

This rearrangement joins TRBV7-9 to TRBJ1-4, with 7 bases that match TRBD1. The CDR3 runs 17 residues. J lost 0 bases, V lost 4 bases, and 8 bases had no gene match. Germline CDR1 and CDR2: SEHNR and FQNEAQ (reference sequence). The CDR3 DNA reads TGTGCCAGCAGCTCCGACAGGGTGGGAGCAACTAATGAAAAACTGTTTTTT. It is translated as CASSSDRVGATNEKLFF. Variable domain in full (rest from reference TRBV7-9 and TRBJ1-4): DTGVSQNPRHKITKRGQNVTFRCDPISEHNRLYWYRQTLGQGPEFLTYFQNEAQLEKSRLLSDRFSAERPKGSFSTLEIQRTEQGDSAMYLCASSSDRVGATNEKLFFGSGTQLSVL.

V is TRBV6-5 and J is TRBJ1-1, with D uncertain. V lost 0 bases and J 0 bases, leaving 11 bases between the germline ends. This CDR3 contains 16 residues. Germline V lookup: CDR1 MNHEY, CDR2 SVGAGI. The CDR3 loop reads CASSYSGSDMNTEAFF. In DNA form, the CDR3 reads TGTGCCAGCAGTTACTCGGGGTCCGACATGAACACTGAAGCTTTCTTT.

CDR3 bases: TGTGCCAGCAGCTTTGACCGGGCCGACTACGAGCAGTACTTC. This encodes CASSFDRADYEQYF. V and J are TRBV7-9 and TRBJ2-7, with D unresolved. The CDR3 consists of 14 residues. V was cut by 3 bases and J by 3 bases, with 12 bases left in between. Germline CDR1 and CDR2: SEHNR and FQNEAQ (reference sequence).

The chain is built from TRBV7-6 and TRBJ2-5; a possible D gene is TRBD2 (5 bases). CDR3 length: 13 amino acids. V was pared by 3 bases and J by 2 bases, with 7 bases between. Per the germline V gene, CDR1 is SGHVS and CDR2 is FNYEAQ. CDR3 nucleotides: TGTGCCAGCAGCTTCCGGGATCAAGAGACCCAGTACTTC. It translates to CASSFRDQETQYF.

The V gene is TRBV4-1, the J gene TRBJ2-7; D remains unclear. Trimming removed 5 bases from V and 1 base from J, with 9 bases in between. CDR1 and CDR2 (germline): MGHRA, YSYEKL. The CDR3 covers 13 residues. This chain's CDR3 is CASSGLPSYEQYF. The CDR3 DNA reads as TGCGCCAGCAGCGGGTTACCTTCCTACGAGCAGTACTTC.